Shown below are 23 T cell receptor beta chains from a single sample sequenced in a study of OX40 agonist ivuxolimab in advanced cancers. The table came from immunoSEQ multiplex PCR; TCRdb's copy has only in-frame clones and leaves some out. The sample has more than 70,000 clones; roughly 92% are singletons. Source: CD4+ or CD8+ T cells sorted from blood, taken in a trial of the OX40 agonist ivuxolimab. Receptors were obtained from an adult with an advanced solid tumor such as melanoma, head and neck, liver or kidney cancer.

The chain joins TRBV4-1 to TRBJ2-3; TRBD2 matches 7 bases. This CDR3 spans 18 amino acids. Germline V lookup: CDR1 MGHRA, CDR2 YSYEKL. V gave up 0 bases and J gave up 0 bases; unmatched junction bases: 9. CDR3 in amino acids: CASSQDSRLAASTDTQYF. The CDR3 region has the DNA TGCGCCAGCAGCCAAGATTCACGACTAGCAGCTAGCACAGATACGCAGTATTTT.

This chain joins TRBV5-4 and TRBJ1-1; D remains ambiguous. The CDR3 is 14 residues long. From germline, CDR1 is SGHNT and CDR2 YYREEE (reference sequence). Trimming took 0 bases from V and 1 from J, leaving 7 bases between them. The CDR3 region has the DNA TGTGCCAGCAGCTTGGGACGGTGGAACACTGAAGCTTTCTTT. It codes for CASSLGRWNTEAFF.

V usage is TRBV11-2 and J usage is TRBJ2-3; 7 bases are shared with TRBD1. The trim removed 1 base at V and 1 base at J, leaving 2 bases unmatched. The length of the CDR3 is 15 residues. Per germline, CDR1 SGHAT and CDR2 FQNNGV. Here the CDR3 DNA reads TGTGCCAGCAGCTTAGGGCAGGGGGGCACAGATACGCAGTATTTT. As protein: CASSLGQGGTDTQYF.

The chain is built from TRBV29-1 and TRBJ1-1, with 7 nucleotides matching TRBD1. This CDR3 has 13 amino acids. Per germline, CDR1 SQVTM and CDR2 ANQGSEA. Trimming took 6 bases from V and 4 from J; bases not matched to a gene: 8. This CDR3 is CSVSNRGGTEAFF. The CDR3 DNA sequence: TGCAGCGTATCAAACAGGGGCGGCACTGAAGCTTTCTTT.

CDR3 sequence (DNA): TGTGCCTGGAGGACACCCGGGCGGGTGGAGCAGTTCTTC. Its translation: CAWRTPGRVEQFF. The J gene is TRBJ2-1, the V gene TRBV30; TRBD2 might be the D (5 bases). V dropped 3 bases and J dropped 10 bases, with 16 bases sitting between them. This CDR3 region has 13 residues. CDR1 and CDR2 (germline): GTSNPN, SVGIG (reference sequence).

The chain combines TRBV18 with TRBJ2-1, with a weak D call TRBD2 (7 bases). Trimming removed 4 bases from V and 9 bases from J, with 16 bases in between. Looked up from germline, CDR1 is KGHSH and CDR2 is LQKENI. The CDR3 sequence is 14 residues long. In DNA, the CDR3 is TGTGCCAGCTCACGAACGGGGGGCCAGGGTGAGCAGTTCTTC. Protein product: CASSRTGGQGEQFF.

CDR3 region: CASSTRTAGNTIYF. The CDR3, as DNA: TGTGCCAGCAGCACTCGGACAGCTGGAAACACCATATATTTT. The chain carries TRBV11-2 and TRBJ1-3, with a weak D call TRBD1 (6 bases). The CDR3 spans 14 residues. Germline CDR1 reads SGHAT; CDR2 reads FQNNGV. Trimming shortened V by 5 bases and J by 2 bases, and 10 bases separated the two germline ends.

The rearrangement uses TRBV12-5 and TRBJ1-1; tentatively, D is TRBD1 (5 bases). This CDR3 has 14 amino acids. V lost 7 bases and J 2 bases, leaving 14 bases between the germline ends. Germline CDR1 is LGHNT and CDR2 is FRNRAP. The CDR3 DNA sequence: TGTGCTAGTGCCACCGGGGCAGCTAACACTGAAGCTTTCTTT. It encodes CASATGAANTEAFF.

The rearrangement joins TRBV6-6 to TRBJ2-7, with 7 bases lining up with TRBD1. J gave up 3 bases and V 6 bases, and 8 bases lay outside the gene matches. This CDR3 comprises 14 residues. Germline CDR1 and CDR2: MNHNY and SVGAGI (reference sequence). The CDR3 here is CASSLQPGGYEQYF. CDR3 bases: TGTGCCAGCAGCCTCCAACCAGGGGGCTACGAGCAGTACTTC.

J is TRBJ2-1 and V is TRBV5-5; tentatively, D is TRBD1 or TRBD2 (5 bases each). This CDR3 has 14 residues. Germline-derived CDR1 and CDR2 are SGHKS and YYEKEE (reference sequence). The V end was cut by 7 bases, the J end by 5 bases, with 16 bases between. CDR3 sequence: CASGGVQENNEQFF. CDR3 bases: TGTGCCAGCGGGGGAGTACAGGAGAACAATGAGCAGTTCTTC. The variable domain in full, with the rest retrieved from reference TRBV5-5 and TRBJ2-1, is DAGVTQSPTHLIKTRGQQVTLRCSPISGHKSVSWYQQVLGQGPQFIFQYYEKEERGRGNFPDRFSARQFPNYSSELNVNALLLGDSALYLCASGGVQENNEQFFGPGTRLTVL.

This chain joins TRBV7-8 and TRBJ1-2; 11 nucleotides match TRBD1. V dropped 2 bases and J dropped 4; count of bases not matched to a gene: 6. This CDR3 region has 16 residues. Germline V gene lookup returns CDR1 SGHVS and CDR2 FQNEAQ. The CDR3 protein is CASSLRDRGSLYGYTF. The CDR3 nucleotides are TGTGCCAGCAGCTTAAGGGACAGGGGGTCCCTCTATGGCTACACCTTC.

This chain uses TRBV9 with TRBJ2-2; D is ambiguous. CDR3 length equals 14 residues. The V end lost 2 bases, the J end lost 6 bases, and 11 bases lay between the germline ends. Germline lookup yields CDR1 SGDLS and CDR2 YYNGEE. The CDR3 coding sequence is TGTGCCAGCAGCGTCGACGGGTACGCCGGGGAGCTGTTTTTT. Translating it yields CASSVDGYAGELFF.

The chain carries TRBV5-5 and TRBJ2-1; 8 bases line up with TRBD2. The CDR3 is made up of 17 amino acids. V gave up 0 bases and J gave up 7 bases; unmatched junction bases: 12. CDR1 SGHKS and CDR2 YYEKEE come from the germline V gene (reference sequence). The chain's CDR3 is CASSLEVSGKVWNEQFF. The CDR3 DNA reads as TGTGCCAGCAGCTTGGAGGTTAGCGGGAAGGTTTGGAATGAGCAGTTCTTC.

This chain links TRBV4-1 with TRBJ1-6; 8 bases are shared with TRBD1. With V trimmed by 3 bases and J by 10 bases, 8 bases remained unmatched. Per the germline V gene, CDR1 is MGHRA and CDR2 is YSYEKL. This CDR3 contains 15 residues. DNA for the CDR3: TGCGCCAGCAGCCAGCCGGACAGGGACGGCTCACCCCTCCACTTT. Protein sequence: CASSQPDRDGSPLHF.

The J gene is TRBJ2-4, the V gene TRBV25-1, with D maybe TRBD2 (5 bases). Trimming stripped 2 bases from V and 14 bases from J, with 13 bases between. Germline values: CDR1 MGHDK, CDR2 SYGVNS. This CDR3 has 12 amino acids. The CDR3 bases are TGTGCCAGCAGTGAAGGGCCTCGGGGAGAGTACTTC. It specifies CASSEGPRGEYF.

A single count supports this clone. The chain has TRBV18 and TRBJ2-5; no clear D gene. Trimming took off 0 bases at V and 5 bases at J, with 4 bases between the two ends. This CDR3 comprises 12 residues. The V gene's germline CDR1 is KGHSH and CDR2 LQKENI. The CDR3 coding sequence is TGTGCCAGCTCACCACCGGGGGAGACCCAGTACTTC. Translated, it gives CASSPPGETQYF.

In DNA form, the CDR3 reads TGTGCCAGCACCAGGACCGACAGAGGAACGAATGAGCAGTTCTTC. Its translation: CASTRTDRGTNEQFF. The chain recombines TRBV9 with TRBJ2-1; tentative D call: TRBD1 (5 bases). Trimming removed 6 bases from V and 7 bases from J, with 20 bases in between. Germline loops: CDR1 SGDLS, CDR2 YYNGEE. This CDR3 has 15 residues.

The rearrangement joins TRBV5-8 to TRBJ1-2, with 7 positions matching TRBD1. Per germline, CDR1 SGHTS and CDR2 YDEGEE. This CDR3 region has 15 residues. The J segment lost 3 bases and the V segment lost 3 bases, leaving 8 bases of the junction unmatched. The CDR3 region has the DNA TGTGCCAGCAGCTCGACGACAGGGATCTACTATGGCTACACCTTC. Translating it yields CASSSTTGIYYGYTF.

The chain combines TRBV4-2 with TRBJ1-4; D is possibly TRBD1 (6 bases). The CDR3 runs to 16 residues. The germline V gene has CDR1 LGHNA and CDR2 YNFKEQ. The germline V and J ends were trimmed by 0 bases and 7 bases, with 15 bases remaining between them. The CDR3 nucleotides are TGTGCCAGCAGCCAAGATTCCCGGGGGGCGGGTGAAAAACTGTTTTTT. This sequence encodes CASSQDSRGAGEKLFF.

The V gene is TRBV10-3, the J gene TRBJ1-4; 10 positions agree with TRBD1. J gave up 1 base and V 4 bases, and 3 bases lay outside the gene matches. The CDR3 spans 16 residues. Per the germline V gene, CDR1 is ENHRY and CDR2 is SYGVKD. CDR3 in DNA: TGTGCCATCAGTGCAGGACAGGGGGAAACTAATGAAAAACTGTTTTTT. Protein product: CAISAGQGETNEKLFF.

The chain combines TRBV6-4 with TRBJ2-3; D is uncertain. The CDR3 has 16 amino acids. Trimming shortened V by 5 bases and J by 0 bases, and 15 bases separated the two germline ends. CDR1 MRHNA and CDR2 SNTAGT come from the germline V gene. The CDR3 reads CASSPDWSSSTDTQYF. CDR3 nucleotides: TGTGCCAGCAGTCCAGACTGGTCCTCGAGCACAGATACGCAGTATTTT.

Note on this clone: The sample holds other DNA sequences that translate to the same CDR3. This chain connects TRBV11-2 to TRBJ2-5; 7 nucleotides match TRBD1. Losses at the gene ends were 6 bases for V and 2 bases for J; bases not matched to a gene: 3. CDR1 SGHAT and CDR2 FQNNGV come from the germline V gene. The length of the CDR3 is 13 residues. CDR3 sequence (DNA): TGTGCCAGCAGTCGGGACAGTCAAGAGACCCAGTACTTC. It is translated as CASSRDSQETQYF.

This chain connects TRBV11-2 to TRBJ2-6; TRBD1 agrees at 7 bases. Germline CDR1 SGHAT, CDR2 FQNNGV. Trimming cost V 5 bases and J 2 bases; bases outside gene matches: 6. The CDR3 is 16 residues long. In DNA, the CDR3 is TGTGCCAGCAGCCCCCTTGGGACAGCTGGGGCCAACGTCCTGACTTTC. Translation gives CASSPLGTAGANVLTF.